The clone carrying this T cell receptor (beta chain) was counted between two and nine times. What it recognizes is unknown. Employing constant-segment primers, 5'RACE generated TCR alpha and TCR beta cDNA libraries bearing sample barcodes and UMIs. TCRdb called the 5' RACE reads again in MiXCR, with one record for every CDR3 protein. This sample carries around 99,000 distinct CDR3 sequences, roughly 14% of them seen once, and the ten largest clones take less than 40%. The sample is drawn from a study of T-cell memory formation after mild COVID-19. General study findings and limits: Some SARS-CoV-2-responding clones were already detected in memory before infection.

The sequence came from a man aged 18 to 29 who had mild COVID-19 (a few samples of this study predate the infection). Cell type and time point are not known. The material sequenced was PBMCs or a T cell subset sorted from them (not recorded which).

The DNA of the CDR3 is TGTGCCAGCAGCCTGGGAGGGGGTCTAAATCAGCCCCAGCATTTT. Translating gives CASSLGGGLNQPQHF. The chain combines TRBV7-9 with TRBJ1-5; D is possibly TRBD1 (6 bases). The germline V and J ends were trimmed by 5 bases and 4 bases, with 15 bases remaining between them. Looked up from germline, CDR1 is SEHNR and CDR2 is FQNEAQ (reference sequence). This CDR3 region has 15 residues.